Detailed here is one T cell receptor (beta chain). The antigen remains unidentified. These data are taken from a study of vaccination effects on CD4 cells after COVID-19. The germline V gene has CDR1 SGHRS and CDR2 YFSETQ. The CDR3 length is 15 residues. Deletions cut 6 bases from V and 0 bases from J, with 14 bases between. Sequenced by immunoSEQ multiplex PCR; TCRdb stores in-frame clones only, minus some. The sample gives about 72,000 clones, around 81% of which show up once; 1.2% is in the top ten. With the ViraFEST assay, the study expanded antigen-specific CD4+ T cells using viral peptide pools, then sequenced them. Scientists isolated CD4+ T cells after a roughly ten-day culture period ended. All study participants received two doses of BNT162b2 or mRNA-1273 vaccine. On both days 3 and 7, half of the culture medium was replaced with IL-2 medium.

The TCR comes from a human donor who received a COVID-19 vaccine. The chain has TRBV5-1 and TRBJ2-3; D is ambiguous. The sequenced sample was CD4+ T cells from PBMCs cultured with HCoV-229E spike peptides, obtained after COVID-19 vaccination. DNA of the CDR3: TGCGCCAGCACCGATTTACTTACAAGCACAGATACGCAGTATTTT. Translating it yields CASTDLLTSTDTQYF.